By sample fraction, the clone carrying this TCR beta chain is medium-sized. Its specificity is unknown. The data stem from a study of radiotherapy plus CTLA-4 blockade in lung cancer. General observations from the study: TCR clones of tumor origin grew in blood after radiotherapy plus ipilimumab.

Some clones are missing from TCRdb's copy, which holds only in-frame ones; the method was immunoSEQ multiplex PCR. The table records around 37,000 clones, roughly four fifths of them present only once. Patients with chemo-refractory metastatic non-small-cell lung cancer received focal radiation plus CTLA-4 blockade with ipilimumab. Per the germline V gene, CDR1 is MDHEN and CDR2 is SYDVKM. This CDR3 is 16 amino acids long. J gave up 2 bases and V 1 base, and 3 bases lay outside the gene matches. This TCR derives from a human donor with non-small cell lung cancer that progressed on radiotherapy plus ipilimumab. This specimen was peripheral blood, taken from a patient treated with radiotherapy plus ipilimumab. The gene calls are TRBV28 and TRBJ2-1; 9 bases line up with TRBD2. CDR3 amino acids: CASSLSSGTAYNEQFF. In DNA form, the CDR3 reads TGTGCCAGCAGTTTATCTAGCGGGACGGCCTACAATGAGCAGTTCTTC.